The 12 T cell receptor beta chains reported below all come from one sample, sequenced in a study of shared clonotypes between healthy human individuals. TCRdb's copy holds only in-frame clones and misses some; the assay was immunoSEQ multiplex PCR. Of 2 million or so clones listed, approximately 95% are singletons. Sequencing was done on a sample of naive CD4+ T cells sorted from blood. The subset: CD45RA+ positively selected. These receptors came from a man younger than 35 in good health.

The V call is TRBV6-5, the J call TRBJ2-2; D is possibly TRBD2 (6 bases). Trimming took 11 bases from V and 6 from J, leaving 10 bases between them. CDR1 and CDR2 (germline): MNHEY, SVGAGI. The CDR3 covers 11 residues. The CDR3 nucleotides read TGTGCCGGGGGGACCGCCGGGGAGCTGTTTTTT. Translating gives CAGGTAGELFF.

V gene TRBV10-3 combines with J gene TRBJ1-3, with 9 bases identical to TRBD1. J was trimmed by 5 bases and V by 6 bases; bases with no gene match: 8. Germline V gene data show CDR1 as ENHRY and CDR2 as SYGVKD. This CDR3 region has 15 residues. The CDR3: CAISAGTGNRNTIYF. The CDR3 region has the DNA TGTGCCATCAGCGCCGGGACAGGGAACAGAAACACCATATATTTT.

This sequence joins TRBV5-1 and TRBJ1-4; possibly TRBD1 for D (5 bases). The length of the CDR3 is 17 residues. V shed 3 bases and J shed 0 bases, with 15 bases lying between them. Germline V lookup: CDR1 SGHRS, CDR2 YFSETQ. CDR3 amino acids: CASSWDPRRSTNEKLFF. CDR3 DNA sequence: TGCGCCAGCAGCTGGGACCCCCGGCGTTCAACTAATGAAAAACTGTTTTTT.

The V call is TRBV7-2, the J call TRBJ2-3; a possible D gene is TRBD1 (6 bases). Trimming took 5 bases from V and 6 from J, leaving 12 bases between them. CDR3 length: 13 amino acids. From germline, CDR1 is SGHTA and CDR2 FQGNSA. CDR3 sequence: CASSAHREDTQYF. The CDR3 bases are TGTGCCAGCAGCGCCCACAGGGAGGATACGCAGTATTTT.

This rearrangement joins TRBV28 to TRBJ2-4; no clear D gene. The CDR3 covers 11 residues. Germline values: CDR1 MDHEN, CDR2 SYDVKM. Trimming stripped 5 bases from V and 7 bases from J, with 6 bases between. CDR3 residues: CASSGMNIQYF. The CDR3 DNA follows: TGTGCCAGCAGTGGGATGAACATTCAGTACTTC.

The rearrangement links TRBV11-3 to TRBJ2-3, with 8 bases lining up with TRBD2. CDR1 SGHNT and CDR2 YENEEA come from the germline V gene. CDR3 length equals 15 residues. V lost 5 bases to trimming and J lost 3 bases; unmatched junction nucleotides: 7. The CDR3 region has the DNA TGTGCCAGCAGCCGCAACGGGGGGGGGACAGATACGCAGTATTTT. It is translated as CASSRNGGGTDTQYF.

The chain carries TRBV19 and TRBJ2-5; tentative D call: TRBD1 (7 bases). The CDR3 consists of 14 residues. V lost 6 bases and J 5 bases, leaving 16 bases between the germline ends. From germline, CDR1 is LNHDA and CDR2 SQIVND (reference sequence). The chain's CDR3 is CASRKQGTGETQYF. Written as DNA, the CDR3 is TGTGCCAGTAGAAAACAGGGGACTGGGGAGACCCAGTACTTC.

As regards this clone: Other nucleotide sequences from this sample produce the same CDR3. The chain combines TRBV28 with TRBJ1-4, with no clear D. The V end was cut by 3 bases, the J end by 8 bases, with 4 bases between. The CDR3 extends over 11 amino acids. Germline V lookup: CDR1 MDHEN, CDR2 SYDVKM. The CDR3 loop is CASSFGEKLFF. CDR3 nucleotide sequence: TGTGCCAGCAGTTTTGGCGAAAAACTGTTTTTT.

The gene calls are TRBV2 and TRBJ2-2; 8 bases line up with TRBD2. The V gene end was trimmed by 10 bases and the J gene end by 7 bases; junction bases not matched to a gene: 14. The CDR3 has 15 residues. Germline V gene sequence: CDR1 SNHLY, CDR2 FYNNEI. CDR3 bases: TGTGCCACCGCAGAGCGGGAGTGGCCGGTCGGGGAGCTGTTTTTT. Its protein product is CATAEREWPVGELFF.

This clone showed up just once. The chain combines TRBV5-1 with TRBJ2-3; D uncertain. Germline V gene sequence: CDR1 SGHRS, CDR2 YFSETQ. V lost 7 bases and J lost 2, with 11 bases in between. The CDR3 runs 13 residues. Here the CDR3 reads CASAGFSTDTQYF. Here the CDR3 DNA reads TGCGCCAGCGCTGGGTTTTCCACAGATACGCAGTATTTT. The full variable domain, rest sourced from reference TRBV5-1 and TRBJ2-3, is KAGVTQTPRYLIKTRGQQVTLSCSPISGHRSVSWYQQTPGQGLQFLFEYFSETQRNKGNFPGRFSGRQFSNSRSEMNVSTLELGDSALYLCASAGFSTDTQYFGPGTRLTVL.

The chain has TRBV2 and TRBJ2-5, with D possibly being TRBD1 or TRBD2 (5 bases each). This CDR3 comprises 16 residues. The germline gives CDR1 SNHLY, CDR2 FYNNEI. V lost 2 bases to trimming and J lost 4 bases, with 17 bases between them. CDR3 in DNA: TGTGCCAGCAGTGAACAGCCCAGCGGAAGGGGAGAGACCCAGTACTTC. Protein product: CASSEQPSGRGETQYF.

The count of this clone is one. The chain has TRBV4-1 and TRBJ2-7, with TRBD2 matching over 7 bases. The CDR3 contains 17 residues. Germline V CDR1 and CDR2: MGHRA, YSYEKL. Unmatched junction bases numbered 15, after V lost 1 base and J lost 6 bases. CDR3 bases: TGCGCCAGCAGCCAAGGTACTAGCGCGTTTAGAGTGGGCGAGCAGTACTTC. Translation: CASSQGTSAFRVGEQYF.